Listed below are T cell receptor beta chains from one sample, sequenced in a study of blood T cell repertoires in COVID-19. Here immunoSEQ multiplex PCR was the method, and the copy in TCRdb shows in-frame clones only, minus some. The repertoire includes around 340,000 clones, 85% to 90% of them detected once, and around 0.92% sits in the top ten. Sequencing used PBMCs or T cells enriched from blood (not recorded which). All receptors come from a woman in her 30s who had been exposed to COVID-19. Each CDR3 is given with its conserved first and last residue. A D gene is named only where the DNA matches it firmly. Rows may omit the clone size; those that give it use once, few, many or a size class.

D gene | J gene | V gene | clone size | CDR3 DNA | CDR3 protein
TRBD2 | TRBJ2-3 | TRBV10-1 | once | TGCGCCAGCAGTGTGACGGGAGGTGGAACAGATACGCAGTATTTT | CASSVTGGGTDTQYF
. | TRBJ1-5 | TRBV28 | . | TGTGCCAGCAGGGGGGGAGCAGGAAATAGCAATCAGCCCCAGCATTTT | CASRGGAGNSNQPQHF
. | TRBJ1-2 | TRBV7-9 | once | TGTGCCAGCAGCCCAATCCGGGAGCAAGGTGGCTACACCTTC | CASSPIREQGGYTF
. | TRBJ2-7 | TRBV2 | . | TGTGCCAGCCTGCGCGATCCGAAAAACTACGAGCAGTACTTC | CASLRDPKNYEQYF
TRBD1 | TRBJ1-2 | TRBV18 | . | TGTGCCAGCTCACCGGGACAGGGCTTCTATGGCTACACCTTC | CASSPGQGFYGYTF
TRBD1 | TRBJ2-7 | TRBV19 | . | TGTGCCAGTAGTATAGTCGAGGGGGCCACCTACGAGCAGTACTTC | CASSIVEGATYEQYF
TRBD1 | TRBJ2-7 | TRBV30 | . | TGTGCCTGGAGTGGGGTCGGGACAGGGGCCTACGAGCAGTACTTC | CAWSGVGTGAYEQYF
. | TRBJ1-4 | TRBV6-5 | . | TGTGCCAGCTCGGACACCGCAACTAATGAAAAACTGTTTTTT | CASSDTATNEKLFF
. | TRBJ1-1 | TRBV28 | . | TGTGCCAGCAGTTTAGATCGCGACTTTGAAGCTTTCTTT | CASSLDRDFEAFF
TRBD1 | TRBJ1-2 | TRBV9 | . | TGTGCCAGCAGCCCGGGACAGCGGGCGTTTGAAGGCTACACCTTC | CASSPGQRAFEGYTF
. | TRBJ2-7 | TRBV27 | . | TGTGCCAGCAGTTTACACCAGGTTTCAACCTACGAGCAGTACTTC | CASSLHQVSTYEQYF
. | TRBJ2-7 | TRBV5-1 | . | TGCGCCAGCAGCACAAGCGGAGGATCCTACGAGCAGTACTTC | CASSTSGGSYEQYF
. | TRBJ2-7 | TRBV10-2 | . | TGCGCCAGCGGACTAACCTACGAGCAGTACTTC | CASGLTYEQYF
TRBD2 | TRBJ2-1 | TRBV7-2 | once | TGTGCCAGCAGCACGTCCGGGACTAGCGAGTGGAATGAGCAGTTCTTC | CASSTSGTSEWNEQFF
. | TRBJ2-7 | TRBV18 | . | TGTGCCAGCTCACCATCCGGAGGGTCGGCGGGGCGCGAGCAGTACTTC | CASSPSGGSAGREQYF
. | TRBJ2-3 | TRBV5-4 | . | TGTGCCAGCAGCTTGGGGAGCCAGGATACGCAGTATTTT | CASSLGSQDTQYF
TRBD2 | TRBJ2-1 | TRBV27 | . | TGTGCCAGCAGTTTATGGGGAGCGGGAGGGTCCTACAATGAGCAGTTCTTC | CASSLWGAGGSYNEQFF
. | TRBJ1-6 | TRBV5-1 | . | TGCGCCAGCAGCTTGGAGGAGACCGAGAATTCACCCCTCCACTTT | CASSLEETENSPLHF
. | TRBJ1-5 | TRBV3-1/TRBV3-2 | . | TGTGCCAGCAGCCTTCGGTCGGGAGGGCCCAATCAGCCCCAGCATTTT | CASSLRSGGPNQPQHF
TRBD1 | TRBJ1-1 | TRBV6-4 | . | TGTGCCAGCAGTGACGGGACAGGGGAGACTGAAGCTTTCTTT | CASSDGTGETEAFF
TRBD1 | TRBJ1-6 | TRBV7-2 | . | TGTGCCAGCAGCTTAGTAGGGACAGAAGATTCACCCCTCCACTTT | CASSLVGTEDSPLHF
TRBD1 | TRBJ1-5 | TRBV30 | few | TGTGCCTGGAGTGTTGGCAGGGGGCTTCAGCCCCAGCATTTT | CAWSVGRGLQPQHF
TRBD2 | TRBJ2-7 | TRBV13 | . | TGTGCCAGCAGCACCCGACTAGCGGGGTCCTGGAACGAGCAGTACTTC | CASSTRLAGSWNEQYF
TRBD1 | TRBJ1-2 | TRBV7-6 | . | TGTGCCAGCAGCCTAGGACAGGGACGGGGCTACACCTTC | CASSLGQGRGYTF
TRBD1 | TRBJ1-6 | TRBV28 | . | TGTGCCAGCAATCTAGGGGGGACAGAAATTTCACCCCTCCACTTT | CASNLGGTEISPLHF
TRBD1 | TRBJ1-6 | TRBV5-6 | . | TGTGCCAGCAGCCTCACTGAGGGGGCTTCACCCCTCCACTTT | CASSLTEGASPLHF
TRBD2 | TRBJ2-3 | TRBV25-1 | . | TGTGCCAGCAGTGACCTGGGAGGGTCTGATACGCAGTATTTT | CASSDLGGSDTQYF
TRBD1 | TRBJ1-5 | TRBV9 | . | TGTGCCAGCAGCGTAGGGGACAGTTATCAGCCCCAGCATTTT | CASSVGDSYQPQHF
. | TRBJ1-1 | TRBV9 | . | TGTGCCAGCAGCGCCCAACAGGGCCCCGTTGAAGCTTTCTTT | CASSAQQGPVEAFF
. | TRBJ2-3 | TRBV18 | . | TGTGCCAGCTCACCCTTAGGGGAGGCTAGCGGCACAGATACGCAGTATTTT | CASSPLGEASGTDTQYF
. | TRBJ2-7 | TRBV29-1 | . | TGCAGCGTTTCATATGGGCCCTACGAGCAGTACTTC | CSVSYGPYEQYF
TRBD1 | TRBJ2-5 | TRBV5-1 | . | TGCGCCAGCAGCGCCACCCAGGGGGCGCAGACCCAGTACTTC | CASSATQGAQTQYF
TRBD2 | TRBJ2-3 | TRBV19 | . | TGTGCCAGTAGTGATGTAGCGGGAGTGAGCGGCACAGATACGCAGTATTTT | CASSDVAGVSGTDTQYF
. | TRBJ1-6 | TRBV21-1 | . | TGTGCCAGCAGCAACCGGGACAGGGGGTCACCCCTCCACTTT | CASSNRDRGSPLHF
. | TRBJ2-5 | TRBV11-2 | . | TGTGCCAGCAGCGCCGGGGAATTTCAAGAGACCCAGTACTTC | CASSAGEFQETQYF
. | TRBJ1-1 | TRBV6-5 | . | TGTGCCAGCATCCGAGTCCCTGAAGCTTTCTTT | CASIRVPEAFF
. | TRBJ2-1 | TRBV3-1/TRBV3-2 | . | TGTGCCAGCAGCCAAGAATTGGTGTTGTTCCGGGATCGGAGTGAGCAGTTCTTC | CASSQELVLFRDRSEQFF